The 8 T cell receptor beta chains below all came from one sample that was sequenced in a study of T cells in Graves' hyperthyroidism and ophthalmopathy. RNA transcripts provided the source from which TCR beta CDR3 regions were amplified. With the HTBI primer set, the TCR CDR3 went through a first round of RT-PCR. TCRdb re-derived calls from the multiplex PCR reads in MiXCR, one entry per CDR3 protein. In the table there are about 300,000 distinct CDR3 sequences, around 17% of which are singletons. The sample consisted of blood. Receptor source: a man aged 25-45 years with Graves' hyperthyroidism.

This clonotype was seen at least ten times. The CDR3 nucleotides are TGTGCCAGCAGCTTAGATTCAAAGCCTCTTGAAGCTTTCTTT. Translating gives CASSLDSKPLEAFF. The chain links TRBV11-2 to TRBJ1-1; D not certain. Germline lookup yields CDR1 SGHAT and CDR2 FQNNGV. The V end was cut by 0 bases, the J end by 7 bases, with 12 bases between. This CDR3 region has 14 residues.

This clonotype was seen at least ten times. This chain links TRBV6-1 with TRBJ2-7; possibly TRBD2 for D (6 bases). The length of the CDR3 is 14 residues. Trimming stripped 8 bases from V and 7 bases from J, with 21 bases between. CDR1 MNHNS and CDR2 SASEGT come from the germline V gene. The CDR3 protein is CASPEPHGSWEQYF. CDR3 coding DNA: TGTGCCAGCCCAGAGCCCCACGGGAGTTGGGAGCAGTACTTC.

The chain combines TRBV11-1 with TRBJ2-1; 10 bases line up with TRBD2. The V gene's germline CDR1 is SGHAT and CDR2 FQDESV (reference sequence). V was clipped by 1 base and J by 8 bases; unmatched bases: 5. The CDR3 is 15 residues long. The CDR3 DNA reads TGTGCCAGCAGCTTAGTGGCTAGCGGGAGAGATGAGCAGTTCTTC. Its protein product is CASSLVASGRDEQFF. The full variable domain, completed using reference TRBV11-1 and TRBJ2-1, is EAEVAQSPRYKITEKSQAVAFWCDPISGHATLYWYRQILGQGPELLVQFQDESVVDDSQLPKDRFSAERLKGVDSTLKIQPAELGDSAMYLCASSLVASGRDEQFFGPGTRLTVL.

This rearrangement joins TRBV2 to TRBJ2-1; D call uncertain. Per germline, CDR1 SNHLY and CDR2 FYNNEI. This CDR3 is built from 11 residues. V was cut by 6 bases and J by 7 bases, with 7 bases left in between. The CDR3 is CASRDQNEQFF. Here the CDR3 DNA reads TGTGCCAGCAGGGACCAGAATGAGCAGTTCTTC.

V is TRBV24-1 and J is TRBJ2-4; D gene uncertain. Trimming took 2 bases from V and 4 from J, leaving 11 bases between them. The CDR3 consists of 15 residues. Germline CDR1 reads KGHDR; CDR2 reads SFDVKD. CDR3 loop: CATSDSGDIKNIQYF. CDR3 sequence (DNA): TGTGCCACCAGTGATTCTGGGGATATAAAAAACATTCAGTACTTC.

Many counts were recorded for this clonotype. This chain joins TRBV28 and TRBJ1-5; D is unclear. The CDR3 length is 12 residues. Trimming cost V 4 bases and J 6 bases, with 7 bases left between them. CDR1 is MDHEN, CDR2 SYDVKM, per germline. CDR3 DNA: TGTGCCAGCAGTTCCGTTCTTCAGCCCCAGCATTTT. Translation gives CASSSVLQPQHF.

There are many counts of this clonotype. The CDR3 region is CASSEWVDRTNTEAFF. CDR3 DNA sequence: TGTGCCAGCAGTGAATGGGTAGACAGGACGAACACTGAAGCTTTCTTT. The chain has TRBV6-1 and TRBJ1-1; weak D call: TRBD1 (6 bases). The germline gives CDR1 MNHNS, CDR2 SASEGT. The CDR3 loop spans 16 amino acids. V dropped 2 bases and J dropped 1 base, with 14 bases sitting between them.

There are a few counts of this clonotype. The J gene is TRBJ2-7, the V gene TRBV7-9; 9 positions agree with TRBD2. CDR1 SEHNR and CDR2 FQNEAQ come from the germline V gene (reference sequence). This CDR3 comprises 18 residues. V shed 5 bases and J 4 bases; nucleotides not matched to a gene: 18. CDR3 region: CASSEGVFGSGRSYEQYF. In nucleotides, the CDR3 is TGTGCCAGCAGCGAGGGGGTTTTCGGTAGCGGGAGATCGTACGAGCAGTACTTC.